The 15 T cell receptor beta chains below come from one sample, sequenced in a study of cytomegalovirus exposure and HLA in healthy donors. The PCR employed 60 Vbeta primers together with 13 Jbeta primers. The method was immunoSEQ multiplex PCR; TCRdb's version includes in-frame clones alone and lacks a portion of them. Of roughly 130,000 clones detected, less than 85% appear once; the ten largest clones hold less than 3%. The specimen sequenced was PBMCs. The source of these receptors is a man aged 25 to 40 in good health and CMV-seronegative.

This clone was seen more than once but under ten times. The J gene is TRBJ1-1, the V gene TRBV9; D is unclear. Trimming removed 0 bases at V and 5 bases at J, with 8 bases between. The CDR3 is 13 amino acids. The germline gives CDR1 SGDLS, CDR2 YYNGEE. Here the CDR3 DNA reads TGTGCCAGCAGCGTAGGGAGGCGGACTGAAGCTTTCTTT. This encodes CASSVGRRTEAFF.

This rearrangement joins TRBV5-4 to TRBJ2-5, with D possibly matching TRBD2 (5 bases). Trimming removed 2 bases at V and 4 bases at J, with 9 bases between. The CDR3 covers 13 residues. The V gene's germline CDR1 is SGHNT and CDR2 YYREEE (reference sequence). The CDR3 region has the DNA TGTGCCAGCAGCTTACGGGATTTAGAGACCCAGTACTTC. Protein sequence: CASSLRDLETQYF.

The V and J genes are TRBV5-5 and TRBJ1-2; D is possibly TRBD1 (5 bases). This CDR3 is 13 amino acids long. Trimming took 4 bases from V and 5 from J, leaving 12 bases between them. Germline CDR1 is SGHKS and CDR2 is YYEKEE (reference sequence). The CDR3 sequence is CASSLGVGYGYTF. CDR3 DNA: TGTGCCAGCAGCCTAGGGGTGGGGTATGGCTACACCTTC.

This clone was observed a handful of times. V and J are TRBV29-1 and TRBJ2-3; 12 bases match TRBD2. This CDR3 has 14 amino acids. V lost 4 bases, J lost 4 bases, and 3 bases stayed unmatched. Germline V gene data show CDR1 as SQVTM and CDR2 as ANQGSEA. CDR3 amino acids: CSVGLAGVSDTQYF. In DNA, the CDR3 is TGCAGCGTTGGACTAGCGGGAGTATCAGATACGCAGTATTTT.

The sample holds one count of this clone. The chain carries TRBV9 and TRBJ2-7, with D maybe TRBD1 (5 bases). The CDR3 totals 14 residues. CDR1 is SGDLS and CDR2 is YYNGEE in the germline V gene. V was pared by 3 bases and J by 2 bases, with 12 bases between. CDR3 loop: CASSAQDTTYEQYF. CDR3 bases: TGTGCCAGCAGCGCCCAGGACACCACCTACGAGCAGTACTTC.

This clone has more than one count but fewer than ten. The chain uses TRBV5-1 and TRBJ1-4, with D perhaps TRBD1 (5 bases). V shed 4 bases and J shed 5 bases, with 12 bases lying between them. The CDR3 extends over 14 amino acids. Germline assignment: CDR1 SGHRS and CDR2 YFSETQ. CDR3 nucleotides: TGCGCCAGCAGCAGGGTCCAGGGCAATGAAAAACTGTTTTTT. The encoded protein is CASSRVQGNEKLFF.

This clone came up once. The chain combines TRBV7-9 with TRBJ1-1; TRBD1 might be the D (5 bases). Germline V gene lookup returns CDR1 SEHNR and CDR2 FQNEAQ (reference sequence). Deletions cut 5 bases from V and 3 bases from J, with 10 bases between. The CDR3 runs 13 residues. The CDR3 coding sequence is TGTGCCAGCAGCATCCGGGGGGACACTGAAGCTTTCTTT. Amino acid sequence: CASSIRGDTEAFF.

The J gene is TRBJ2-7, the V gene TRBV19; D may be TRBD2 (6 bases). V was cut by 9 bases and J by 0 bases, with 18 bases left in between. Germline CDR1 and CDR2: LNHDA and SQIVND (reference sequence). The CDR3 runs 15 residues. CDR3 sequence reads: CASGGGVHSSYEQYF. Written as DNA, the CDR3 is TGTGCCAGCGGAGGCGGGGTGCATAGCTCCTACGAGCAGTACTTC.

V gene TRBV21-1 combines with J gene TRBJ2-7; the table's D call, TRBD1, has no DNA check behind it. TRBV21-1 represents a pseudogene. This CDR3 is 14 amino acids long. The chain's CDR3 is CARNGTGGTYEQYF. The CDR3 DNA sequence: TGTGCCAGAAACGGGACAGGGGGAACCTACGAGCAGTACTTC.

This rearrangement joins TRBV5-1 to TRBJ2-2; D might be TRBD2 (5 bases). Germline lookup yields CDR1 SGHRS and CDR2 YFSETQ. The CDR3 runs 15 residues. V dropped 7 bases and J dropped 0 bases, with 13 bases sitting between them. CDR3 sequence (DNA): TGCGCCAGCTCTAGAAGCGGAACGAACACCGGGGAGCTGTTTTTT. This gives the protein CASSRSGTNTGELFF.

V gene TRBV5-4 combines with J gene TRBJ2-3, with a tentative D call TRBD2 (5 bases). The V end was cut by 2 bases, the J end by 6 bases, with 16 bases between. This CDR3 has 15 residues. The germline CDR1 and CDR2 sequences are SGHNT and YYREEE (reference sequence). The CDR3 region has the DNA TGTGCCAGCAGCTTCCAGTATTCTGAGGGCGATACGCAGTATTTT. Translation: CASSFQYSEGDTQYF.

The chain combines TRBV11-2 with TRBJ2-3, with TRBD2 as a possible D gene (6 bases). The CDR3 spans 19 residues. V was pared by 1 base and J by 0 bases, with 20 bases between. Germline assignment: CDR1 SGHAT and CDR2 FQNNGV. The CDR3: CASSLADYGLGTSTDTQYF. CDR3 bases: TGTGCCAGCAGCTTAGCAGACTACGGTTTGGGGACTAGCACAGATACGCAGTATTTT.

The chain carries TRBV5-6 and TRBJ2-7, with 8 bases identical to TRBD2. CDR1 and CDR2 from the germline V gene are SGHDT and YYEEEE. V trimming: 0 bases; J trimming: 5 bases; junction bases outside the gene matches: 13. The CDR3 has 17 residues. The CDR3 protein is CASSLGFESGSINEQYF. The DNA of the CDR3 is TGTGCCAGCAGCTTGGGTTTTGAGAGCGGGAGTATAAACGAGCAGTACTTC.

The chain employs TRBV29-1 and TRBJ2-3; the match to TRBD2 covers 11 bases. This CDR3 region has 16 residues. The germline V gene has CDR1 SQVTM and CDR2 ANQGSEA. After removal of 0 bases from V and 4 bases from J, the junction contained 6 bases not matched to a gene. CDR3 coding DNA: TGCAGCGTTGAAGAGGGGCTAGCGGGAGGCGCAGATACGCAGTATTTT. Protein: CSVEEGLAGGADTQYF.

This chain uses TRBV5-1 with TRBJ2-7, with TRBD2 matching 10 bases. The CDR3 spans 15 residues. The V gene end was trimmed by 0 bases and the J gene end by 6 bases; junction bases not matched to a gene: 6. Germline V gene sequence: CDR1 SGHRS, CDR2 YFSETQ. The CDR3 bases are TGCGCCAGCAGCTTGGCTAGCGGGAGTTTTGTCGAGCAGTACTTC. This codes for CASSLASGSFVEQYF.